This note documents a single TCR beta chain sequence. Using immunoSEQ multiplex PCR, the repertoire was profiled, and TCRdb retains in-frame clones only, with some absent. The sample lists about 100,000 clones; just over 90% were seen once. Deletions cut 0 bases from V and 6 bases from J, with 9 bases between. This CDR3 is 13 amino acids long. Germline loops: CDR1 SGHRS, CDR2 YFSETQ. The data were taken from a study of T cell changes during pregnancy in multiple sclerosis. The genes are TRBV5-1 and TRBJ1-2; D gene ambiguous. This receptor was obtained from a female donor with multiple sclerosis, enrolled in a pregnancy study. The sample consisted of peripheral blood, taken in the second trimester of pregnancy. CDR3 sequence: CASSLAETHGYTF. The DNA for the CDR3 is TGCGCCAGCAGCTTGGCCGAAACTCATGGCTACACCTTC.